Shown below are 6 T cell receptor beta chains from a single sample sequenced in a study of radiotherapy plus CTLA-4 blockade in lung cancer. Assay used: immunoSEQ multiplex PCR; TCRdb lists only in-frame clones, some missing. The sample includes 95,000 to 150,000 clones, just under 90% seen only once; the top ten take 6.9%. This sample comprised peripheral blood, obtained from a patient treated with radiotherapy plus ipilimumab. Every receptor here comes from a human donor with non-small cell lung cancer that progressed on radiotherapy plus ipilimumab.

This clone came up a few times. The chain combines TRBV6-1 with TRBJ1-5, with D maybe TRBD1 (6 bases). Germline CDR1 and CDR2: MNHNS and SASEGT. Deletions cut 2 bases from V and 7 bases from J, with 12 bases between. This CDR3 has 14 residues. CDR3 nucleotide sequence: TGTGCCAGCAGTGAATATGGGGGCTGGCAGCCCCAGCATTTT. Its protein is CASSEYGGWQPQHF.

V and J are TRBV5-8 and TRBJ1-4; D not certain. CDR1 and CDR2 (germline): SGHTS, YDEGEE. V was pared by 0 bases and J by 5 bases, with 11 bases between. The CDR3 loop spans 15 amino acids. The CDR3 reads CASSLEVGRNEKLFF. The CDR3, as DNA: TGTGCCAGCAGCTTGGAAGTGGGCAGGAATGAAAAACTGTTTTTT.

This chain uses TRBV20-1 with TRBJ2-7; no clear D gene. Germline assignment: CDR1 DFQATT and CDR2 SNEGSKA (reference sequence). The CDR3 has 11 amino acids. V was clipped by 0 bases and J by 8 bases, with 8 bases between them. CDR3 in DNA: TGCAGTGCTAGAGATAGTCAGCAGCAGTACTTC. Protein product: CSARDSQQQYF.

The count of this clone is one. The chain links TRBV5-1 to TRBJ1-3; D perhaps matches TRBD1 (5 bases). Germline V gene sequence: CDR1 SGHRS, CDR2 YFSETQ. V lost 0 bases, J lost 0 bases, and 22 bases lay in between. CDR3 length: 20 amino acids. In DNA, the CDR3 is TGCGCCAGCAGCTTGGCCGCCAAGAGAAACGGGGGAGGCTCTGGAAACACCATATATTTT. Its translation is CASSLAAKRNGGGSGNTIYF.

The genes are TRBV10-3 and TRBJ2-3, with D maybe TRBD2 (5 bases). The CDR3 is 13 amino acids. V was pared by 11 bases and J by 5 bases, with 17 bases between. Germline assignment: CDR1 ENHRY and CDR2 SYGVKD. The CDR3 nucleotides read TGTGCCGCGGCTAGATCTGAGGGAGATACGCAGTATTTT. Amino acid sequence: CAAARSEGDTQYF.

The V call is TRBV7-9, the J call TRBJ1-1; possibly TRBD1 for D (5 bases). This CDR3 spans 13 amino acids. CDR1 SEHNR and CDR2 FQNEAQ come from the germline V gene (reference sequence). Deletions cut 11 bases from V and 3 bases from J, with 16 bases between. CDR3 region: CAVHRPGDTEAFF. CDR3 DNA sequence: TGTGCCGTTCATCGACCGGGGGACACTGAAGCTTTCTTT.